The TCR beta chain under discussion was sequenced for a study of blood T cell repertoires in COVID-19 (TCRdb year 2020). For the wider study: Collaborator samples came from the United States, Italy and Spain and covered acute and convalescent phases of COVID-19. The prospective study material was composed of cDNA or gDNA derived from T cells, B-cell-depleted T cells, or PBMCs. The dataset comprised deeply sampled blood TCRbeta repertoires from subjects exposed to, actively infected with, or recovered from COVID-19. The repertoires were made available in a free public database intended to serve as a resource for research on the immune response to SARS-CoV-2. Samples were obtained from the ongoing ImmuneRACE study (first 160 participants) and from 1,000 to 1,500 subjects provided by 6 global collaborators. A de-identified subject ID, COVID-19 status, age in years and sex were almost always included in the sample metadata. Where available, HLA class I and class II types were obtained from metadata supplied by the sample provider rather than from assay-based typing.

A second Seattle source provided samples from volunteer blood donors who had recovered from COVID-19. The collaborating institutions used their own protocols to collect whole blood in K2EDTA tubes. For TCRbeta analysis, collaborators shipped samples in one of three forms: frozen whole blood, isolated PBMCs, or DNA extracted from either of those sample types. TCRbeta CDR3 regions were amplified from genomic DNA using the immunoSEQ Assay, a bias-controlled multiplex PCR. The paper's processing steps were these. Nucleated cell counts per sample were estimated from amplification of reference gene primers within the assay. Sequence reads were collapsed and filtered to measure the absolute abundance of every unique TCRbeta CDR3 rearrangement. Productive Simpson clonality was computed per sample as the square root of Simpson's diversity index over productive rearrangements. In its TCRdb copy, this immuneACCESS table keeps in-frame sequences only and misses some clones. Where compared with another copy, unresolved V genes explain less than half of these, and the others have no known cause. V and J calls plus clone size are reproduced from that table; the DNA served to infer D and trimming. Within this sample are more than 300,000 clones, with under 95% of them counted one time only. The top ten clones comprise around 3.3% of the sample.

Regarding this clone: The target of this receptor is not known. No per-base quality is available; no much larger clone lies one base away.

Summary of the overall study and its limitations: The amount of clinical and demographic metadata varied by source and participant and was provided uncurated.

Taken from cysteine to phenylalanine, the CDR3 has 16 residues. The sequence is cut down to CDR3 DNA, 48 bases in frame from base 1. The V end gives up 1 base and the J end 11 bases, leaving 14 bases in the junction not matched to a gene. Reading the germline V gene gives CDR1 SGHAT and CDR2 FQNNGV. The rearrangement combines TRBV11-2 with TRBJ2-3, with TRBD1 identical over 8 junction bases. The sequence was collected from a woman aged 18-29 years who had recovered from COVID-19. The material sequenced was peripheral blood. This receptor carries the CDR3 CASSLGRGQDRRGQYF. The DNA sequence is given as TGTGCCAGCAGCTTAGGTCGGGGACAGGACCGGCGCGGGCAGTATTTT.